This entry describes one TCR beta chain. Its matching antigen is unknown. This specimen belongs to a study of T cell clusters in autoimmune cytopenias. TRB rearrangements were amplified by touch-down multiplex PCR with mixed TRB-A/B primers. TCRdb reprocessed the multiplex PCR reads and keeps a single row for each CDR3 protein, giving no DNA. The ten most abundant clones cover about a fifth of a sample with about 6,700 distinct CDR3 sequences. About 37,500 genome equivalents of blood DNA were amplified for TRB. From germline, CDR1 is MNHNS and CDR2 SASEGT. The CDR3 spans 13 residues. Study results and caveats: No experiment has yet validated the function of the T cell clusters defined in silico. Physiological T cell clusters of healthy donors were apparently absent in primary autoimmune cytopenia patients.

These data are also associated with another study on T cell repertoires in aging, cancer and after chemotherapy. In that study: Age-matched healthy donors had significantly more diverse, less clonal blood TCR repertoires than untreated cancer patients. Rebound thymic output was suggested by rising median generation probability during chemotherapy in each cancer cohort.

This receptor was identified in a human donor in good health. The chain recombines TRBV6-1 with TRBJ2-1; without DNA, the TCRdb call of TRBD2 cannot be checked. The sequencing sample was made of peripheral blood. CDR3: CASRDDYYNEQFF.